This T cell receptor (beta chain) was profiled in a study of blood T cell repertoires in COVID-19. Per germline, CDR1 MNHEY and CDR2 SMNVEV (reference sequence). The CDR3 has 13 amino acids. V was pared by 2 bases and J by 1 base, with 5 bases between. In regard to this clone: The same CDR3 also results from other DNA sequences found in this sample.

Sequencing was performed with immunoSEQ multiplex PCR; in TCRdb, only in-frame clones are kept and a portion is missing. The sample lists about 220,000 clones; about 83% were seen once. Sequenced input: peripheral blood. The J gene is TRBJ1-1, the V gene TRBV27; D is unclear. This TCR was sampled from a woman between 40 and 50 years old with active or convalescent COVID-19. As DNA, the CDR3 is TGTGCCAGCAGTTTAACGGGGAACACTGAAGCTTTCTTT. It yields the protein CASSLTGNTEAFF.